This T cell receptor (beta chain) emerged from a study of CD8+CD57+ T cells in acquired aplastic anemia. Study-level information: Recorded DNA amounts for sorted CD4+ and CD8+ cells had an average of around 3 ug.

CDR3 and TCR beta VDJ profiling relied on genomic DNA as the template. TCRdb used MiXCR to reprocess the reads, holding one entry per CDR3 protein. The sample holds approximately 270,000 distinct CDR3 sequences, around 60% seen once. Comments on this clonotype: Its matching antigen is unknown.

Study observations and caveats: Approximately 27 CD8+ CDR3 sequences occurred in both the patients and the controls. With respect to CD8+ Simpson's diversity, patients and controls did not differ significantly.

The V segment lost 4 bases and the J segment 5 bases; nucleotides outside the gene matches: 7. The germline V gene has CDR1 SGHTA and CDR2 FQGNSA. The CDR3 extends over 14 amino acids. What was sequenced was sorted CD4+, CD8+, or CD8+CD57+ T cells (not recorded which) from PBMCs. The sequence was obtained from a human donor with severe aplastic anemia or a healthy control (not recorded which). The chain links TRBV7-2 to TRBJ2-5, with TRBD2 matching 7 bases. The CDR3: CASSSTSLRETQYF. CDR3 nucleotide sequence: TGTGCCAGCAGCTCGACTAGCCTTAGGGAGACCCAGTACTTC.